The 24 T cell receptor beta chains below were found in one sample sequenced in a study of sequential checkpoint blockade in melanoma. This table comes from immunoSEQ multiplex PCR, and its TCRdb copy is limited to in-frame clones, with some not included. In the table there are 25,000 to 30,000 clones, 70% to 80% of which are singletons. Treatment specified: randomized to nivolumab then ipilimumab (arm A) or the reverse (arm B). The material sequenced was CD8+ T cells sorted from blood (inferred from file names), taken from a patient given nivolumab and ipilimumab in sequence. These receptors were obtained from a human donor with melanoma.

This sequence joins TRBV9 and TRBJ2-5; D not certain. Per the germline V gene, CDR1 is SGDLS and CDR2 is YYNGEE. The CDR3 runs 15 residues. Trimming took off 0 bases at V and 2 bases at J, with 11 bases between the two ends. The CDR3 bases are TGTGCCAGCAGCGTAGGTTCTTCTTTACAAGAGACCCAGTACTTC. Translation gives CASSVGSSLQETQYF.

The gene calls are TRBV27 and TRBJ1-1; 7 nucleotides agree with TRBD1. The CDR3 is 16 residues long. V shed 7 bases, J shed 7 bases, and the junction held 18 bases outside the gene matches. Per the germline V gene, CDR1 is MNHEY and CDR2 is SMNVEV (reference sequence). CDR3 protein: CASTPRGSRGWGEAFF. The CDR3 DNA follows: TGTGCCAGCACCCCCCGGGGATCCAGGGGGTGGGGTGAAGCTTTCTTT.

The chain links TRBV29-1 to TRBJ2-1; 14 bases align to TRBD2. The CDR3 length is 14 residues. The germline V gene encodes CDR1 SQVTM and CDR2 ANQGSEA. With V trimmed by 8 bases and J by 9 bases, 9 bases remained unmatched. The CDR3 nucleotides are TGCAGCATTATCTACGGACTAGCGGGAGGTGAGCAGTTCTTC. It translates to CSIIYGLAGGEQFF.

This chain uses TRBV4-3 with TRBJ2-5; 7 nucleotides match TRBD2. Near its end, the DNA agrees better with TRBJ2-7, so the J call may be wrong. Germline V lookup: CDR1 LGHNA, CDR2 YSLEER. This CDR3 region has 14 residues. CDR3 residues: CASSQGGGIYEQYF. The CDR3, as DNA: TGCGCCAGCAGCCAAGGGGGGGGAATCTACGAGCAGTACTTC.

CDR3 in amino acids: CASAWGVTYEQYF. The CDR3 DNA sequence: TGTGCCAGCGCCTGGGGGGTAACCTACGAGCAGTACTTC. V and J are TRBV27 and TRBJ2-7, with a weak D call TRBD2 (6 bases). CDR3 length: 13 residues. Trimming took 8 bases from V and 2 from J, leaving 13 bases between them. Germline V lookup: CDR1 MNHEY, CDR2 SMNVEV (reference sequence).

This clone was counted once. V gene TRBV6-4 combines with J gene TRBJ2-1, with 7 bases identical to TRBD2. The CDR3 length is 15 residues. Germline values: CDR1 MRHNA, CDR2 SNTAGT. Losses at the gene ends were 6 bases for V and 2 bases for J; bases not matched to a gene: 7. The CDR3 loop reads CASSLAARPYNEQFF. Here the CDR3 DNA reads TGTGCCAGCAGCCTAGCGGCACGCCCCTACAATGAGCAGTTCTTC.

This clone was detected once. The CDR3 coding sequence is TGTGCCAGCAGTTCTCCCCCCCCCGCGGCTAACTATGGCTACACCTTC. Translating gives CASSSPPPAANYGYTF. The chain uses TRBV28 and TRBJ1-2; D gene unclear. CDR1 is MDHEN and CDR2 is SYDVKM in the germline V gene. This CDR3 spans 16 amino acids. Trimming took off 4 bases at V and 0 bases at J, with 15 bases between the two ends.

The chain links TRBV6-4 to TRBJ2-1, with TRBD1 as a possible D gene (5 bases). V was trimmed by 0 bases and J by 6 bases, leaving 15 bases between them. This CDR3 has 16 amino acids. Germline loops: CDR1 MRHNA, CDR2 SNTAGT. CDR3 bases: TGTGCCAGCAGTGACTCGAATGGGGCGGCCAGCAATGAGCAGTTCTTC. Its translation is CASSDSNGAASNEQFF.

This chain uses TRBV7-9 with TRBJ1-1, with TRBD1 matching 9 bases. Germline assignment: CDR1 SEHNR and CDR2 FQNEAQ (reference sequence). V lost 4 bases, J lost 5 bases, and 11 bases stayed unmatched. The CDR3 extends over 16 amino acids. CDR3 coding DNA: TGTGCCAGCAGCTCCGCGACAGGGGGGGTGCGGACTGAAGCTTTCTTT. This sequence encodes CASSSATGGVRTEAFF.

This chain uses TRBV6-5 with TRBJ1-5; D is unclear. The CDR3 is made up of 16 amino acids. Germline loops: CDR1 MNHEY, CDR2 SVGAGI. Trimming took off 0 bases at V and 6 bases at J, with 15 bases between the two ends. CDR3 coding DNA: TGTGCCAGCAGTTACTCGATGGTCGGTATCGGTCAGCCCCAGCATTTT. Protein product: CASSYSMVGIGQPQHF.

This chain joins TRBV30 and TRBJ2-7; no clear D gene. The germline gives CDR1 GTSNPN, CDR2 SVGIG (reference sequence). This CDR3 is 13 amino acids long. Trimming took off 3 bases at V and 3 bases at J, with 12 bases between the two ends. CDR3 bases: TGTGCCTGGAGGGTAGTATCCTACTACGAGCAGTACTTC. The encoded protein is CAWRVVSYYEQYF.

The chain employs TRBV28 and TRBJ2-7; 9 bases agree with TRBD1. In germline, CDR1 is MDHEN, CDR2 SYDVKM. This CDR3 region has 17 residues. V was pared by 7 bases and J by 0 bases, with 13 bases of the junction left unmatched. The CDR3 bases are TGTGCCAGCAACGAACAGGGGGCGAGTGTAACCTCCTACGAGCAGTACTTC. Its protein product is CASNEQGASVTSYEQYF.

The chain has TRBV27 and TRBJ1-1; D might be TRBD1 (5 bases). Germline V lookup: CDR1 MNHEY, CDR2 SMNVEV (reference sequence). The germline V and J ends were trimmed by 0 bases and 0 bases, with 14 bases remaining between them. CDR3 length equals 17 residues. This chain's CDR3 is CASSLSAGDALNTEAFF. The CDR3, as DNA: TGTGCCAGCAGTTTATCCGCGGGGGATGCACTGAACACTGAAGCTTTCTTT.

The chain combines TRBV27 with TRBJ2-7, with D hard to call. CDR1 is MNHEY and CDR2 is SMNVEV in the germline V gene (reference sequence). The CDR3 sequence is 13 residues long. Trimming took off 1 base at V and 1 base at J, with 5 bases between the two ends. The CDR3 sequence is CASSLFVSYEQYF. The CDR3 region has the DNA TGTGCCAGCAGTTTATTCGTGTCCTACGAGCAGTACTTC.

J is TRBJ2-1 and V is TRBV28; 10 bases match TRBD1. CDR1 and CDR2 from the germline V gene are MDHEN and SYDVKM. This CDR3 comprises 15 residues. J lost 4 bases, V lost 3 bases, and 3 bases had no gene match. The DNA for the CDR3 is TGTGCCAGCAGTTTTCGGGACAGGGGATACAATGAGCAGTTCTTC. Translating it yields CASSFRDRGYNEQFF.

V and J are TRBV7-9 and TRBJ2-7; TRBD1 aligns across 7 bases. This CDR3 contains 17 residues. The V gene's germline CDR1 is SEHNR and CDR2 FQNEAQ (reference sequence). Trimming at V came to 4 bases and at J to 3 bases, leaving 15 bases not matched to a gene. Here the CDR3 DNA reads TGTGCCAGCAGCTCTCTGGGGGAATTGAGGGGGCTCTACGAGCAGTACTTC. This sequence encodes CASSSLGELRGLYEQYF.

The gene calls are TRBV4-3 and TRBJ2-4, with D possibly being TRBD2 (6 bases). The CDR3 covers 17 residues. The germline V gene encodes CDR1 LGHNA and CDR2 YSLEER. Trimming removed 0 bases from V and 5 bases from J, with 17 bases in between. The CDR3 loop is CASSQDPEQAGQNIQYF. The CDR3 bases are TGCGCCAGCAGCCAAGATCCGGAACAAGCGGGCCAAAACATTCAGTACTTC.

This clone was found a few times. The chain has TRBV5-1 and TRBJ1-2, with 7 bases that match TRBD1. The CDR3 covers 14 residues. J lost 5 bases, V lost 4 bases, and 8 bases had no gene match. The germline CDR1 and CDR2 sequences are SGHRS and YFSETQ. The chain's CDR3 is CASSVGGAGYGYTF. The CDR3 region has the DNA TGCGCCAGCAGCGTAGGGGGCGCAGGGTATGGCTACACCTTC. The full variable domain, completed using reference TRBV5-1 and TRBJ1-2, is KAGVTQTPRYLIKTRGQQVTLSCSPISGHRSVSWYQQTPGQGLQFLFEYFSETQRNKGNFPGRFSGRQFSNSRSEMNVSTLELGDSALYLCASSVGGAGYGYTFGSGTRLTVV.

This clone was seen just once. The rearrangement uses TRBV5-1 and TRBJ2-1; 11 bases line up with TRBD2. This CDR3 comprises 15 residues. The germline CDR1 and CDR2 sequences are SGHRS and YFSETQ. Germline trimming cut 0 bases from V and 8 bases from J; bases unmatched to any gene: 4. The CDR3 spells CASSLGVAGGDEQFF. In nucleotides, the CDR3 is TGCGCCAGCAGCTTGGGAGTAGCGGGAGGGGATGAGCAGTTCTTC.

This chain connects TRBV10-3 to TRBJ2-1; TRBD2 agrees at 8 bases. The germline gives CDR1 ENHRY, CDR2 SYGVKD. The CDR3 is made up of 15 amino acids. With 3 bases clipped from V and 4 bases from J, the junction kept 5 bases outside the gene matches. CDR3 amino acids: CAISDPSSGYNEQFF. The CDR3 nucleotides read TGTGCCATCAGTGATCCCTCTAGCGGGTACAATGAGCAGTTCTTC.

This rearrangement joins TRBV27 to TRBJ2-7, with 12 bases that match TRBD1. CDR3 length: 16 amino acids. The germline CDR1 and CDR2 sequences are MNHEY and SMNVEV (reference sequence). Losses at the gene ends were 7 bases for V and 4 bases for J; bases not matched to a gene: 11. The CDR3 here is CASTPLGTGGLYEQYF. CDR3 coding DNA: TGTGCCAGCACCCCATTAGGGACAGGGGGCTTATACGAGCAGTACTTC.

This clone was counted once. V is TRBV4-1 and J is TRBJ2-7; D is perhaps TRBD1 (5 bases). CDR3 size: 13 residues. V was clipped by 1 base and J by 4 bases, with 8 bases between them. From germline, CDR1 is MGHRA and CDR2 YSYEKL. The CDR3 loop is CASSQGRQYEQYF. In DNA form, the CDR3 reads TGCGCCAGCAGCCAAGGGCGACAGTACGAGCAGTACTTC.

The chain recombines TRBV2 with TRBJ2-3; weak D call: TRBD2 (5 bases). Germline loops: CDR1 SNHLY, CDR2 FYNNEI. V gave up 6 bases and J gave up 1 base, with 14 bases separating them. This CDR3 spans 15 amino acids. The CDR3 region is CASSGTSSRTDTQYF. Written as DNA, the CDR3 is TGTGCCAGCAGCGGTACTAGTTCTCGCACAGATACGCAGTATTTT.

CDR3 residues: CASSRDRRKAGYTF. CDR3 sequence (DNA): TGTGCCAGCAGCCGGGACAGGCGGAAGGCTGGCTACACCTTC. The chain employs TRBV13 and TRBJ1-2; 8 bases are a match to TRBD1. The CDR3 consists of 14 residues. V lost 5 bases and J lost 7; bases outside the gene matches: 9. CDR1 and CDR2 from the germline V gene are PRHDT and FYEKMQ (reference sequence).